The 23 T cell receptor beta chains reported below all come from one sample, sequenced in a study of T cell repertoires in cytomegalovirus infection. No antigen has been identified for these receptors. TCRdb independently ran MiXCR on the reads; one entry per CDR3 protein. The sample carries about 500,000 distinct CDR3 sequences, 30% to 35% recorded once. The specimen was cultured PBMCs, collected from culture after CMV antigen stimulation. The receptor source for this set is a human donor in good health (CMV status not recorded). Some clones in this sample may be carry-over from other donors' samples.

This clonotype was counted at least ten times. V usage is TRBV7-6 and J usage is TRBJ1-1; 10 bases line up with TRBD1. Trimming took 2 bases from V and 3 from J; bases not matched to a gene: 3. Germline assignment: CDR1 SGHVS and CDR2 FNYEAQ. The CDR3 is 15 amino acids. In DNA form, the CDR3 reads TGTGCCAGCAGCTTATCTGGGACAGGGGACACTGAAGCTTTCTTT. Its translation: CASSLSGTGDTEAFF.

This chain joins TRBV19 and TRBJ1-1; 9 nucleotides line up with TRBD1. Per the germline V gene, CDR1 is LNHDA and CDR2 is SQIVND (reference sequence). V lost 4 bases and J lost 5; bases outside the gene matches: 8. CDR3 length: 15 amino acids. CDR3 nucleotide sequence: TGTGCCAGTAGTAATCCGGGACAGGGAGGTACTGAAGCTTTCTTT. Its protein product is CASSNPGQGGTEAFF.

This sequence joins TRBV29-1 and TRBJ1-4, with 7 bases fitting TRBD1. The V gene's germline CDR1 is SQVTM and CDR2 ANQGSEA. With V trimmed by 7 bases and J by 6 bases, 8 bases remained unmatched. The CDR3 runs 13 residues. The CDR3, as DNA: TGCAGCGCGGGAGGGGGCGCCGATGAAAAACTGTTTTTT. Its protein is CSAGGGADEKLFF. The full variable domain, rest sourced from reference TRBV29-1 and TRBJ1-4, is SAVISQKPSRDICQRGTSLTIQCQVDSQVTMMFWYRQQPGQSLTLIATANQGSEATYESGFVIDKFPISRPNLTFSTLTVSNMSPEDSSIYLCSAGGGADEKLFFGSGTQLSVL.

This clonotype was seen ten or more times. The rearrangement uses TRBV7-2 and TRBJ2-3; D gene ambiguous. Germline lookup yields CDR1 SGHTA and CDR2 FQGNSA. V was cut by 3 bases and J by 2 bases, with 6 bases left in between. The CDR3 spans 13 residues. In DNA form, the CDR3 reads TGTGCCAGCAGCTTCTCTTTCACAGATACGCAGTATTTT. Translation: CASSFSFTDTQYF.

CDR3 DNA: TGTGCCACCAGCAGAGATCGGGGGATGGAGACCCAGTACTTC. It is translated as CATSRDRGMETQYF. This chain uses TRBV15 with TRBJ2-5, with D perhaps matching TRBD2 (6 bases). The length of the CDR3 is 14 residues. Per the germline V gene, CDR1 is LNHNV and CDR2 is YYDKDF (reference sequence). V gave up 0 bases and J gave up 5 bases, with 10 bases separating them. The entire variable domain, with the rest obtained from reference TRBV15 and TRBJ2-5, is as follows: DAMVIQNPRYQVTQFGKPVTLSCSQTLNHNVMYWYQQKSSQAPKLLFHYYDKDFNNEADTPDNFQSRRPNTSFCFLDIRSPGLGDTAMYLCATSRDRGMETQYFGPGTRLLVL.

This clonotype came up many times. The rearrangement uses TRBV7-6 and TRBJ2-2; 8 bases are a match to TRBD1. Trimming cost V 5 bases and J 5 bases; bases outside gene matches: 10. CDR3 length: 16 residues. Germline values: CDR1 SGHVS, CDR2 FNYEAQ. The CDR3 DNA follows: TGTGCCAGCAGCCATAATGGGGACAGGCTAACCGGGGAGCTGTTTTTT. It translates to CASSHNGDRLTGELFF.

This clonotype was counted between two and nine times. Here the CDR3 reads CAASAGNYGYTF. For the CDR3, the DNA is TGTGCCGCCAGTGCGGGCAACTATGGCTACACCTTC. The rearrangement uses TRBV12-3 or TRBV12-4 and TRBJ1-2; D remains ambiguous. Trimming took 11 bases from V and 2 from J, leaving 12 bases between them. This CDR3 has 12 residues.

The chain recombines TRBV19 with TRBJ1-2; 8 bases match TRBD1. Germline V CDR1 and CDR2: LNHDA, SQIVND (reference sequence). J gave up 7 bases and V 3 bases, and 10 bases lay outside the gene matches. The CDR3 length is 15 residues. CDR3 bases: TGTGCCAGTAGTATCCCATTTTCGACAGGGGTTGGCTACACCTTC. It encodes CASSIPFSTGVGYTF.

The chain has TRBV6-8 and TRBJ2-3; 8 positions match TRBD2. The junction had 8 bases not matched to a gene; V was cut back by 10 bases and J by 2 bases. CDR3 length: 14 amino acids. The germline CDR1 and CDR2 sequences are MNHGY and SAAAGT. CDR3 nucleotides: TGTGCCACCCAAACTAGCGGATACACAGATACGCAGTATTTT. It is translated as CATQTSGYTDTQYF.

Ten or more counts support this clonotype. CDR3 nucleotides: TGTGCCAGCAGCTTGGGAAGTCCCCGGAAGCAGTACTTC. This codes for CASSLGSPRKQYF. The chain has TRBV5-6 and TRBJ2-7; D gene uncertain. The CDR3 has 13 residues. Per germline, CDR1 SGHDT and CDR2 YYEEEE. V was trimmed by 0 bases and J by 8 bases, leaving 12 bases between them.

This clonotype was detected many times. The chain uses TRBV7-2 and TRBJ1-1, with no clear D. In germline, CDR1 is SGHTA, CDR2 FQGNSA. Trimming cost V 0 bases and J 4 bases, with 6 bases left between them. The CDR3 spans 13 residues. The CDR3 sequence is CASSLAYGTEAFF. The CDR3 DNA reads TGTGCCAGCAGCTTAGCTTACGGCACTGAAGCTTTCTTT.

This clonotype was detected only a few times. The chain uses TRBV7-9 and TRBJ2-1, with D possibly matching TRBD1 (6 bases). Trimming stripped 4 bases from V and 7 bases from J, with 20 bases between. The CDR3 length is 16 residues. Germline lookup yields CDR1 SEHNR and CDR2 FQNEAQ (reference sequence). The CDR3 nucleotides read TGTGCCAGCAGCTCCGGGACACGAACTAGTGTTAATGAGCAGTTCTTC. Its translation: CASSSGTRTSVNEQFF.

V and J are TRBV7-9 and TRBJ1-3, with a weak D call TRBD1 (6 bases). There are 15 residues in the CDR3. Germline CDR1 SEHNR, CDR2 FQNEAQ (reference sequence). Trimming shortened V by 5 bases and J by 2 bases, and 13 bases separated the two germline ends. CDR3 DNA: TGTGCCAGCAGCACACAGGGTATCCCTGGAAACACCATATATTTT. It yields the protein CASSTQGIPGNTIYF.

This chain connects TRBV28 to TRBJ1-1; 9 bases align to TRBD1. The length of the CDR3 is 14 residues. Germline lookup yields CDR1 MDHEN and CDR2 SYDVKM. The V gene end was trimmed by 6 bases and the J gene end by 3 bases; junction bases not matched to a gene: 5. The CDR3 region has the DNA TGTGCCAGCAGCTCCGGGACAGGGCACACTGAAGCTTTCTTT. As protein: CASSSGTGHTEAFF.

This chain uses TRBV5-1 with TRBJ2-2; D assignment may be TRBD1 or TRBD2 (5 bases each). Germline CDR1 SGHRS, CDR2 YFSETQ. V lost 4 bases, J lost 0 bases, and 16 bases lay in between. This CDR3 has 17 residues. The CDR3 is CASSPGRIPANTGELFF. In nucleotides, the CDR3 is TGCGCCAGCAGCCCGGGACGGATTCCCGCGAACACCGGGGAGCTGTTTTTT.

V is TRBV12-3 or TRBV12-4 and J is TRBJ1-5; D not resolved. The CDR3 loop spans 15 amino acids. The V end was cut by 2 bases, the J end by 7 bases, with 15 bases between. CDR3 nucleotides: TGTGCCAGCAGTTTATTTGGGGTGCGGGAACAGCCCCAGCATTTT. It encodes CASSLFGVREQPQHF.

The V gene is TRBV6-2 or TRBV6-3, the J gene TRBJ2-3; no clear D gene. Deletions cut 0 bases from V and 9 bases from J, with 13 bases between. In germline, CDR1 is MNHEY, CDR2 SVGEGT. This CDR3 region has 14 residues. As DNA, the CDR3 is TGTGCCAGCAGTTACTCCGGACCGAGAGTCACGCAGTATTTT. Its protein product is CASSYSGPRVTQYF.

This clonotype was detected a few times. The chain carries TRBV7-8 and TRBJ1-1; D might be TRBD1 (5 bases). The V end was cut by 5 bases, the J end by 7 bases, with 17 bases between. The CDR3 extends over 14 amino acids. Germline loops: CDR1 SGHVS, CDR2 FQNEAQ. The CDR3 loop is CASSPRRGSGEAFF. CDR3 sequence (DNA): TGTGCCAGCAGCCCTCGACGGGGGTCAGGTGAAGCTTTCTTT.

V is TRBV18 and J is TRBJ2-3, with D tentatively TRBD2 (5 bases). The CDR3 is 17 residues long. The ends were cut back, 1 base at V and 1 base at J, with 15 bases in the middle. Germline loops: CDR1 KGHSH, CDR2 LQKENI. This CDR3 is CASSPRAAATGTDTQYF. CDR3 sequence (DNA): TGTGCCAGCTCACCACGTGCAGCGGCAACGGGCACAGATACGCAGTATTTT.

V and J are TRBV28 and TRBJ2-3; TRBD1 or TRBD2 may be the D gene (5 bases each). In germline, CDR1 is MDHEN, CDR2 SYDVKM. The CDR3 consists of 15 residues. The V gene lost 6 bases and the J gene lost 0 bases, with 13 bases spanning the gap. The CDR3 loop reads CASSHIRGSTDTQYF. The CDR3 DNA follows: TGTGCCAGCAGCCATATTCGGGGCAGCACAGATACGCAGTATTTT.

This clonotype was recorded only once. This chain connects TRBV27 to TRBJ1-1; D remains unclear. Trimming pared 1 base from V and 4 bases from J, leaving 10 bases between. The CDR3 sequence is 14 residues long. Germline lookup yields CDR1 MNHEY and CDR2 SMNVEV (reference sequence). The CDR3 bases are TGTGCCAGCAGTTTATTCGGGTTGGGCACTGAAGCTTTCTTT. Its protein product is CASSLFGLGTEAFF.

The chain is built from TRBV15 and TRBJ1-2; D not resolved. The CDR3 is 14 amino acids. V lost 4 bases to trimming and J lost 2 bases, with 11 bases between them. Germline CDR1 and CDR2: LNHNV and YYDKDF (reference sequence). The CDR3 is CATSKRGMNYGYTF. DNA for the CDR3: TGTGCCACCAGCAAAAGAGGGATGAACTATGGCTACACCTTC.

The chain recombines TRBV5-5 with TRBJ2-3; a possible D gene is TRBD2 (5 bases). The CDR3 length is 15 residues. The germline V and J ends were trimmed by 2 bases and 4 bases, with 14 bases remaining between them. The germline gives CDR1 SGHKS, CDR2 YYEKEE (reference sequence). In nucleotides, the CDR3 is TGTGCCAGCAGCTTCCATGGGAGACCCGCAGATACGCAGTATTTT. Its protein product is CASSFHGRPADTQYF.